What follows is one TCR beta chain and its context. Source study methods: Amplified reference gene primers provided the basis for estimating nucleated cell counts. Using immunoSEQ multiplex PCR, the repertoire was profiled, and TCRdb retains in-frame clones only, with some absent. V, J and clone size derive from that table, while D and trimming were established from the DNA sequence. The sample contains roughly 90,000 clones, over 80% of which appear only once. These data originate in a study of blood T cell repertoires in COVID-19. Study in general: The United States, Italy and Spain supplied acute and convalescent COVID-19 samples. The analysed material was cDNA or gDNA that came from T cells, B-cell-depleted T cells, or PBMCs.

This CDR3 region has 18 residues. V lost 2 bases to trimming and J lost 1 base, with 20 bases between them. Germline CDR1 SGHVS, CDR2 FNYEAQ. Sequences were obtained from peripheral blood. The chain carries TRBV7-6 and TRBJ2-5; D might be TRBD1 (8 bases). The sequence was collected from a woman older than 75 with active or convalescent COVID-19. The DNA of the CDR3 is TGTGCCAGCAGCTTAACCGGGACAGGCACGGGGGGCCAAGAGACCCAGTACTTC. As protein: CASSLTGTGTGGQETQYF.